This TCR beta chain derives from a study of T cells in narcolepsy. About the research overall: Enrolled donors included narcolepsy type 1 or type 2 patients and healthy controls.

The repertoire was sequenced with immunoSEQ multiplex PCR; TCRdb's copy has only in-frame clones and lacks some. In the table there are about 22,000 clones, around 81% of which are singletons. Whole-study results and caveats: Autoreactive clonotypes reportedly recurred in blood of same and different patients, not controls.

Comments on this clone: Its antigen is not known.

The CDR3 sequence is 13 residues long. The junction had 5 bases not matched to a gene; V was cut back by 8 bases and J by 4 bases. Germline-derived CDR1 and CDR2 are MNHNS and SASEGT. This chain connects TRBV6-1 to TRBJ2-3; TRBD2 aligns across 8 bases. The receptor was derived from a human donor in good health. What was sequenced was memory (CD45RA-) CD4+ T cells from blood. Written as DNA, the CDR3 is TGTGCCAGCCGGGCGGGGGGACCAGATACGCAGTATTTT. Translation gives CASRAGGPDTQYF.